The 26 T cell receptor beta chains below all came from one sample that was sequenced in a study of T-cell memory formation after mild COVID-19. MiXCR, applied by TCRdb to the 5' RACE reads, yields one record per CDR3 protein. The data show about 210,000 distinct CDR3 sequences, with around 30% seen just once and over 9.5% held by the top ten. Sequenced input: PBMCs or a T cell subset sorted from them (not recorded which). These receptor sequences come from an adult woman who had mild COVID-19 (a few samples of this study predate the infection). Cell type and time point are not known.

The chain joins TRBV19 to TRBJ2-1, with 10 bases that match TRBD2. Looked up from germline, CDR1 is LNHDA and CDR2 is SQIVND (reference sequence). Trimming at V came to 3 bases and at J to 6 bases, leaving 5 bases not matched to a gene. The CDR3 consists of 15 residues. The DNA of the CDR3 is TGTGCCAGTAGTATGATGAGCGGGGGGGCCAATGAGCAGTTCTTC. Translating gives CASSMMSGGANEQFF.

This clonotype was seen only a few times. The CDR3 nucleotides read TGTGCCAGCAGCCACACAGGGGGCATTCAGCCCCAGCATTTT. Protein: CASSHTGGIQPQHF. This chain connects TRBV3-1 to TRBJ1-5; TRBD1 matches 9 bases. CDR1 and CDR2 from the germline V gene are LGHDT and YNNKEL (reference sequence). The J segment lost 6 bases and the V segment lost 3 bases, leaving 3 bases of the junction unmatched. This CDR3 has 14 amino acids.

The chain combines TRBV21-1 with TRBJ2-2; the D segment call TRBD1 is taken from the table without a DNA check. TRBV21-1 is a pseudogene locus. CDR3 size: 17 residues. The CDR3 spells CASSNTSGRPNTGELFF. CDR3 sequence (DNA): TGTGCCAGCAGCAATACTTCGGGACGTCCGAACACCGGGGAGCTGTTTTTT.

In this sample, this clonotype turned up a few times. The V call is TRBV2, the J call TRBJ2-1, with D perhaps TRBD1 (5 bases). Germline CDR1 and CDR2: SNHLY and FYNNEI. The CDR3 has 15 residues. V was shortened by 5 bases and J by 2 bases, with 13 bases between the two germline ends. The CDR3 spells CASSSQVKTYNEQFF. The CDR3 DNA reads TGTGCCAGCAGTTCACAGGTTAAAACCTACAATGAGCAGTTCTTC.

A remark on this clonotype: A much larger clone differs by one base, so this may be a read error. This chain joins TRBV29-1 and TRBJ1-5; D is unclear. This CDR3 is built from 14 residues. Germline CDR1 reads SQVTM; CDR2 reads ANQGSEA. Trimming removed 6 bases at V and 7 bases at J, with 19 bases between. CDR3 nucleotides: TGCAGCGTCGCTCCGGGAAAGGGTAGGCAGCCCCAGCATTTT. Translation: CSVAPGKGRQPQHF.

The J gene is TRBJ2-7, the V gene TRBV5-1, with 10 bases fitting TRBD2. Germline V CDR1 and CDR2: SGHRS, YFSETQ. The CDR3 loop spans 17 amino acids. The ends lost 0 bases at V and 0 bases at J; junction bases unmatched: 6. Written as DNA, the CDR3 is TGCGCCAGCAGCTTGGGGCTAGCGGGGGCGAGCTCCTACGAGCAGTACTTC. Protein sequence: CASSLGLAGASSYEQYF.

The V gene is TRBV7-6, the J gene TRBJ2-7, with D perhaps matching TRBD1 or TRBD2 (5 bases each). CDR1 SGHVS and CDR2 FNYEAQ come from the germline V gene. There are 22 residues in the CDR3. With 1 base removed from V and 0 bases from J, the gap between germline ends came to 31 bases. CDR3 in DNA: TGTGCCAGCAGCTTAGAGAAGGCCCTAGGCGGGTCGAAGGGGTCGAGCTCCTACGAGCAGTACTTC. The encoded protein is CASSLEKALGGSKGSSSYEQYF.

This sequence joins TRBV13 and TRBJ1-1, with a weak D call TRBD1 (5 bases). V was pared by 7 bases and J by 0 bases, with 12 bases between. Germline loops: CDR1 PRHDT, CDR2 FYEKMQ (reference sequence). The CDR3 extends over 14 amino acids. The CDR3: CASILTEVNTEAFF. As DNA, the CDR3 is TGTGCCAGCATTTTGACAGAAGTGAACACTGAAGCTTTCTTT.

The table lists this clonotype with a few counts. This sequence joins TRBV4-3 and TRBJ2-7; D unclear. Trimming pared 4 bases from V and 3 bases from J, leaving 13 bases between. Germline V gives CDR1 LGHNA, CDR2 YSLEER. The CDR3 is made up of 14 amino acids. The CDR3 is CASSLARSNYEQYF. The CDR3 bases are TGCGCCAGCAGCCTCGCGAGATCCAACTACGAGCAGTACTTC.

This clonotype is labeled as medium-sized. The V call is TRBV3-1, the J call TRBJ2-7, with TRBD1 identical over 10 bases. The germline V gene has CDR1 LGHDT and CDR2 YNNKEL (reference sequence). This CDR3 has 15 amino acids. J gave up 1 base and V 2 bases, and 2 bases lay outside the gene matches. CDR3 residues: CASSQPGQGSYEQYF. CDR3 DNA: TGTGCCAGCAGCCAACCGGGACAGGGGTCCTACGAGCAGTACTTC.

This clonotype has at least ten counts. The rearrangement joins TRBV4-2 to TRBJ1-1; unclear D gene. Germline V gene lookup returns CDR1 LGHNA and CDR2 YNFKEQ. V lost 0 bases and J lost 1, with 12 bases in between. The length of the CDR3 is 16 residues. Here the CDR3 DNA reads TGTGCCAGCAGCCAAGATCCCCGGGCCACGAACACTGAAGCTTTCTTT. This sequence encodes CASSQDPRATNTEAFF.

This clonotype was recorded a few times. The J gene is TRBJ2-7, the V gene TRBV7-8; no definite D call. Trimming took 2 bases from V and 7 from J, leaving 12 bases between them. This CDR3 has 13 residues. Germline-derived CDR1 and CDR2 are SGHVS and FQNEAQ. CDR3 nucleotides: TGTGCCAGCAGCTTACCCACGCCAGCAGAGCAGTACTTC. This sequence encodes CASSLPTPAEQYF.

This clonotype was counted between two and nine times. V and J are TRBV30 and TRBJ2-1, with 7 nucleotides matching TRBD2. This CDR3 has 14 amino acids. Germline values: CDR1 GTSNPN, CDR2 SVGIG (reference sequence). Trimming took 8 bases from V and 8 from J; bases not matched to a gene: 15. The CDR3 spells CAVYTSEGPHEQFF. The CDR3 coding sequence is TGTGCCGTTTACACTAGCGAGGGTCCCCATGAGCAGTTCTTC.

The gene calls are TRBV6-2 or TRBV6-3 and TRBJ2-1; D possibly corresponds to TRBD2 (5 bases). The length of the CDR3 is 17 residues. The germline V gene has CDR1 MNHEY and CDR2 SVGEGT. The ends were cut back, 6 bases at V and 6 bases at J, with 24 bases in the middle. The CDR3 spells CASSLILRTQLSNEQFF. DNA for the CDR3: TGTGCCAGCAGCCTTATTCTTCGGACTCAACTTTCCAATGAGCAGTTCTTC.

This clonotype was detected only a few times. This sequence joins TRBV7-2 and TRBJ1-6; maybe TRBD1 (6 bases). The CDR3 totals 18 residues. The V and J ends lost 1 base and 7 bases respectively, with 20 bases between them. The V gene's germline CDR1 is SGHTA and CDR2 FQGNSA. The CDR3: CASSLGLQGPLRNSPLHF. CDR3 sequence (DNA): TGTGCCAGCAGCTTAGGGTTGCAGGGGCCCCTTCGAAATTCACCCCTCCACTTT. Based on the CDR3 plus reference TRBV7-2 and TRBJ1-6, the full variable domain is GAGVSQSPSNKVTEKGKDVELRCDPISGHTALYWYRQSLGQGLEFLIYFQGNSAPDKSGLPSDRFSAERTGGSVSTLTIQRTQQEDSAVYLCASSLGLQGPLRNSPLHFGNGTRLTVT.

A few counts support this clonotype. This sequence joins TRBV21-1 and TRBJ2-1; TRBD2, the table's D call, was not compared with the DNA. TRBV21-1 is shown as a pseudogene. The CDR3 contains 15 residues. The CDR3 DNA reads as TGTGCCAGCAGCGAACTAGCGGGGGAGTACAATGAGCAGTTCTTC. Its translation is CASSELAGEYNEQFF.

CDR3 nucleotide sequence: TGCGCCAGCAGCCAAGATCTCGTCCCCTATGGCTACACCTTC. This sequence encodes CASSQDLVPYGYTF. J is TRBJ1-2 and V is TRBV4-1; no clear D gene. V was shortened by 0 bases and J by 4 bases, with 9 bases between the two germline ends. Germline CDR1 reads MGHRA; CDR2 reads YSYEKL. This CDR3 contains 14 residues.

The chain couples TRBV7-3 to TRBJ2-5, with 13 nucleotides matching TRBD2. Losses at the gene ends were 5 bases for V and 0 bases for J; bases not matched to a gene: 3. The V gene's germline CDR1 is SGHTA and CDR2 FQGTGA. The CDR3 is 16 residues long. The CDR3 spells CASSVGTSGDQETQYF. The CDR3 DNA is TGTGCCAGCAGCGTCGGGACTAGCGGGGACCAAGAGACCCAGTACTTC.

This clonotype showed up just a few times. The chain is built from TRBV12-5 and TRBJ2-3, with D maybe TRBD2 (5 bases). V was cut by 9 bases and J by 7 bases, with 14 bases left in between. Germline V gives CDR1 LGHNT, CDR2 FRNRAP. CDR3 size: 12 residues. The CDR3 DNA sequence: TGTGCTAGCCTCCGGGATCTAAATACGCAGTATTTT. This codes for CASLRDLNTQYF. Variable domain in full (rest from reference TRBV12-5 and TRBJ2-3): DARVTQTPRHKVTEMGQEVTMRCQPILGHNTVFWYRQTMMQGLELLAYFRNRAPLDDSGMPKDRFSAEMPDATLATLKIQPSEPRDSAVYFCASLRDLNTQYFGPGTRLTVL.

The V gene is TRBV5-6, the J gene TRBJ1-5, with D maybe TRBD1 (6 bases). V was trimmed by 4 bases and J by 6 bases, leaving 17 bases between them. In germline, CDR1 is SGHDT, CDR2 YYEEEE. The CDR3 consists of 15 residues. CDR3 bases: TGTGCCAGCAGCGGCCACGGGGGGCGCGGTCAGCCCCAGCATTTT. Translation: CASSGHGGRGQPQHF.

This clonotype was observed a few times. V gene TRBV5-1 combines with J gene TRBJ1-5, with 7 positions matching TRBD1. The junction had 10 bases not matched to a gene; V was cut back by 4 bases and J by 6 bases. CDR3 length equals 15 residues. Germline lookup yields CDR1 SGHRS and CDR2 YFSETQ. The CDR3 nucleotides are TGCGCCAGCAGCCCGGAACCACAGGGGATTCAGCCCCAGCATTTT. Translated: CASSPEPQGIQPQHF.

This chain connects TRBV25-1 to TRBJ2-7; TRBD2 matches at 7 bases. CDR3 length: 11 amino acids. V trimming: 4 bases; J trimming: 8 bases; junction bases outside the gene matches: 2. CDR1 and CDR2 (germline): MGHDK, SYGVNS. DNA for the CDR3: TGTGCCAGCAGTGGGGGGACTAAGCAGTACTTC. Its translation is CASSGGTKQYF.

This chain connects TRBV18 to TRBJ1-2, with a tentative D call TRBD1 (5 bases). The CDR3 contains 15 residues. The V end lost 4 bases, the J end lost 2 bases, and 14 bases lay between the germline ends. CDR1 and CDR2 (germline): KGHSH, LQKENI. The CDR3 sequence is CASSQTVPGNYGYTF. The CDR3 nucleotides are TGTGCCAGCTCACAGACAGTTCCTGGCAACTATGGCTACACCTTC. The variable domain in full, with the rest retrieved from reference TRBV18 and TRBJ1-2, is NAGVMQNPRHLVRRRGQEARLRCSPMKGHSHVYWYRQLPEEGLKFMVYLQKENIIDESGMPKERFSAEFPKEGPSILRIQQVVRGDSAAYFCASSQTVPGNYGYTFGSGTRLTVV.

The V gene is TRBV7-8, the J gene TRBJ2-5; D unclear. The CDR3 loop spans 14 amino acids. The germline V and J ends were trimmed by 2 bases and 5 bases, with 12 bases remaining between them. CDR1 is SGHVS and CDR2 is FQNEAQ in the germline V gene. CDR3 bases: TGTGCCAGCAGCTTATCGGCGATGGGGGAGACCCAGTACTTC. As protein: CASSLSAMGETQYF.

This clonotype was recorded at least ten times. V gene TRBV5-5 combines with J gene TRBJ2-5, with TRBD1 matching 8 bases. The germline V gene has CDR1 SGHKS and CDR2 YYEKEE (reference sequence). Trimming took 4 bases from V and 4 from J; bases not matched to a gene: 3. This CDR3 has 13 amino acids. The CDR3 DNA reads as TGTGCCAGCAGCGGTGGACAGGGAGAGACCCAGTACTTC. Translating gives CASSGGQGETQYF.

V gene TRBV4-3 combines with J gene TRBJ2-7; 9 positions match TRBD2. This CDR3 has 14 residues. The ends lost 5 bases at V and 4 bases at J; junction bases unmatched: 6. Germline V CDR1 and CDR2: LGHNA, YSLEER. The CDR3 region is CASSAGSGGYEQYF. As DNA, the CDR3 is TGCGCCAGCAGCGCCGGGAGCGGGGGGTACGAGCAGTACTTC.